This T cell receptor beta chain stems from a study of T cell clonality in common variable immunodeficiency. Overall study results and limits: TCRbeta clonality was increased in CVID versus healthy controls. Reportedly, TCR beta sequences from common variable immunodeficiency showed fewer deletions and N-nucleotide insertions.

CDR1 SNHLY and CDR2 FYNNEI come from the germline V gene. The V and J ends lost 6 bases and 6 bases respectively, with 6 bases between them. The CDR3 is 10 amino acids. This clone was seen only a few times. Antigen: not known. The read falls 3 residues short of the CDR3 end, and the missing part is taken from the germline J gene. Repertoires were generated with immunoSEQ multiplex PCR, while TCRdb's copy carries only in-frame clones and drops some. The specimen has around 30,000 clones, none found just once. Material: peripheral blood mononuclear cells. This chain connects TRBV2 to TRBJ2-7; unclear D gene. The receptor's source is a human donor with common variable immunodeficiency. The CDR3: CASRGLEQYF. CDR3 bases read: TGTGCCAGCAGGGGCCTCGAG.